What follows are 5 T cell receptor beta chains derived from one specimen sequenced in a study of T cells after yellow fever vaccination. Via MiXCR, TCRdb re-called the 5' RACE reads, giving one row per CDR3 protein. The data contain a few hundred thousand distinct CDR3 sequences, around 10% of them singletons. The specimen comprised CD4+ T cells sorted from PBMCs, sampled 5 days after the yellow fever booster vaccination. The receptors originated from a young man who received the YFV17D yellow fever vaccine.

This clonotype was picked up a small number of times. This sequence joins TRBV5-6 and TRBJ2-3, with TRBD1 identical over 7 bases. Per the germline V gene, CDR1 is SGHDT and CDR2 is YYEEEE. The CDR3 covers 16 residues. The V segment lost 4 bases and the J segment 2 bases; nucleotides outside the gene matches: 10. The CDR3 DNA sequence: TGTGCCAGCAGCCTGACCCGGGACAGACACACAGATACGCAGTATTTT. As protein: CASSLTRDRHTDTQYF. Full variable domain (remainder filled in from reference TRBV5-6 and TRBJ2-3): DAGVTQSPTHLIKTRGQQVTLRCSPKSGHDTVSWYQQALGQGPQFIFQYYEEEERQRGNFPDRFSGHQFPNYSSELNVNALLLGDSALYLCASSLTRDRHTDTQYFGPGTRLTVL.

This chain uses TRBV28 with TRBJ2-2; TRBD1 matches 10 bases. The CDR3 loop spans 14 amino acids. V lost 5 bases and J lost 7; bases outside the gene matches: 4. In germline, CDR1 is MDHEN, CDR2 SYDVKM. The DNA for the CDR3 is TGTGCCAGCAGTCGACAGGGGGCTGGCGGGGAGCTGTTTTTT. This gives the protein CASSRQGAGGELFF.

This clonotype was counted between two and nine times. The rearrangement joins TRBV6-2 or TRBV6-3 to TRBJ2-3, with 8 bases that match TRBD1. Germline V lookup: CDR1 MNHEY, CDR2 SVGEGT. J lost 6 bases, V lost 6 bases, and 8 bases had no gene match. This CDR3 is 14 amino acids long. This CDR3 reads CASRRGTGGDTQYF. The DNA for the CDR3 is TGTGCCAGCAGGCGAGGGACAGGAGGCGATACGCAGTATTTT.

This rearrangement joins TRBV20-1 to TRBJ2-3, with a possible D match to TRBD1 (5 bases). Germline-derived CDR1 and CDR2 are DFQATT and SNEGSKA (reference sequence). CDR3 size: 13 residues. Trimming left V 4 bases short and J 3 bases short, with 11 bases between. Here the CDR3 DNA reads TGCAGTGCTATTCAGGGATCAACAGATACGCAGTATTTT. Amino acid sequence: CSAIQGSTDTQYF.

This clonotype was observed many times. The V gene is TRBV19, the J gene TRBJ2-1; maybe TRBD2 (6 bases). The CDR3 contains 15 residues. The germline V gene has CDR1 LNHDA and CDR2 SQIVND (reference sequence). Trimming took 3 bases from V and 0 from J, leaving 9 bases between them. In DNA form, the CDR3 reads TGTGCCAGTAGTATGCGGGGTAGCTCCTACAATGAGCAGTTCTTC. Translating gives CASSMRGSSYNEQFF.